Following are 20 T cell receptor beta chains from one sample sequenced in a study of blood T cell repertoires in COVID-19. TCRdb keeps only in-frame clones here, not all; method: immunoSEQ multiplex PCR. Of 60,000 to 65,000 clones detected, roughly 84% appear once; the ten largest clones hold approximately 5.6%. Input material: peripheral blood. These receptors came from a woman aged 60-75 years with acute or convalescent COVID-19.

The chain carries TRBV6-5 and TRBJ2-1, with a tentative D call TRBD1 (6 bases). Germline V gene sequence: CDR1 MNHEY, CDR2 SVGAGI. This CDR3 spans 15 amino acids. The ends were cut back, 6 bases at V and 2 bases at J, with 14 bases in the middle. The CDR3 bases are TGTGCCAGCAGAACCGACAGGATAACCTACAATGAGCAGTTCTTC. It codes for CASRTDRITYNEQFF.

The rearrangement joins TRBV11-3 to TRBJ1-6, with 8 bases that match TRBD1. This CDR3 contains 14 residues. Germline V gives CDR1 SGHNT, CDR2 YENEEA. J was trimmed by 5 bases and V by 4 bases; bases with no gene match: 1. This chain's CDR3 is CASSSGQDNSPLHF. CDR3 nucleotides: TGTGCCAGCAGCTCGGGACAGGATAATTCACCCCTCCACTTT.

This clone appeared a few times. The chain joins TRBV5-6 to TRBJ1-5; D unclear. CDR1 SGHDT and CDR2 YYEEEE come from the germline V gene. V shed 2 bases and J shed 4 bases, with 7 bases lying between them. The CDR3 has 13 amino acids. CDR3 coding DNA: TGTGCCAGCAGCTTTACAGCTAATCAGCCCCAGCATTTT. This gives the protein CASSFTANQPQHF.

The V and J genes are TRBV6-6 and TRBJ1-6; TRBD1 aligns across 9 bases. The CDR3 runs 16 residues. CDR1 is MNHNY, CDR2 SVGAGI, per germline (reference sequence). V lost 0 bases to trimming and J lost 4 bases; unmatched junction nucleotides: 1. The CDR3 loop reads CASSYSTGGYNSPLHF. CDR3 DNA: TGTGCCAGCAGTTACTCGACAGGGGGGTATAATTCACCCCTCCACTTT.

The chain combines TRBV19 with TRBJ1-3; D remains ambiguous. In germline, CDR1 is LNHDA, CDR2 SQIVND (reference sequence). The CDR3 is 14 amino acids. The V and J ends lost 7 bases and 0 bases respectively, with 10 bases between them. Here the CDR3 DNA reads TGTGCCAGTAAAATGACTTACTCTGGAAACACCATATATTTT. Its translation is CASKMTYSGNTIYF.

The chain links TRBV6-2 or TRBV6-3 to TRBJ1-2; 9 bases are shared with TRBD1. Germline lookup yields CDR1 MNHEY and CDR2 SVGEGT. This CDR3 has 14 residues. Losses at the gene ends were 6 bases for V and 6 bases for J; bases not matched to a gene: 8. CDR3 in amino acids: CASSSGQGGDGYTF. The CDR3 DNA reads TGTGCCAGCAGCTCGGGACAGGGAGGAGATGGCTACACCTTC.

The rearrangement joins TRBV6-1 to TRBJ1-2; TRBD1 might be the D (5 bases). The CDR3 extends over 13 amino acids. Trimming cost V 3 bases and J 13 bases, with 18 bases left between them. Germline values: CDR1 MNHNS, CDR2 SASEGT. The CDR3 DNA sequence: TGTGCCAGCAGTGATGGGGGGAGGGGAATCCCCACCTTC. Translation: CASSDGGRGIPTF.

This chain joins TRBV5-4 and TRBJ2-5, with 7 bases identical to TRBD2. The CDR3 consists of 15 residues. J gave up 5 bases and V 0 bases, and 7 bases lay outside the gene matches. Germline V gene data show CDR1 as SGHNT and CDR2 as YYREEE (reference sequence). In DNA, the CDR3 is TGTGCCAGCAGCTTGGTATCGACTAGCCTGGAGACCCAGTACTTC. This sequence encodes CASSLVSTSLETQYF.

V usage is TRBV11-2 and J usage is TRBJ1-1; weak D call: TRBD1 (6 bases). V was pared by 6 bases and J by 6 bases, with 14 bases between. CDR1 and CDR2 from the germline V gene are SGHAT and FQNNGV. CDR3 length: 13 residues. The CDR3: CASRKTGFPEAFF. The DNA of the CDR3 is TGTGCCAGCAGGAAGACAGGCTTTCCTGAAGCTTTCTTT.

The J gene is TRBJ1-6, the V gene TRBV19; 11 nucleotides line up with TRBD1. The ends lost 7 bases at V and 7 bases at J; junction bases unmatched: 6. The germline V gene has CDR1 LNHDA and CDR2 SQIVND (reference sequence). CDR3 length: 15 amino acids. The CDR3: CASTIGTGGNSPLHF. The CDR3, as DNA: TGTGCCAGTACCATTGGGACAGGGGGAAATTCACCCCTCCACTTT.

V is TRBV11-2 and J is TRBJ1-5, with 10 bases identical to TRBD1. This CDR3 contains 15 residues. V lost 1 base, J lost 6 bases, and 3 bases stayed unmatched. Germline lookup yields CDR1 SGHAT and CDR2 FQNNGV. This CDR3 reads CASSLAGTGVQPQHF. CDR3 in DNA: TGTGCCAGCAGCTTAGCCGGGACAGGGGTTCAGCCCCAGCATTTT. The whole variable domain, remainder taken from reference TRBV11-2 and TRBJ1-5, is EAGVAQSPRYKIIEKRQSVAFWCNPISGHATLYWYQQILGQGPKLLIQFQNNGVVDDSQLPKDRFSAERLKGVDSTLKIQPAKLEDSAVYLCASSLAGTGVQPQHFGDGTRLSIL.

This sequence joins TRBV3-1 (or the pseudogene TRBV3-2) and TRBJ2-5; TRBD2 aligns across 10 bases. Germline V lookup: CDR1 LGHDT, CDR2 YNNKEL (reference sequence). J gave up 5 bases and V 4 bases, and 10 bases lay outside the gene matches. This CDR3 spans 16 amino acids. The CDR3 sequence: CASSPLLAGVWETQYF. DNA of the CDR3: TGTGCCAGCAGCCCCCTGCTAGCGGGGGTGTGGGAGACCCAGTACTTC.

Only one count was recorded for this clone. The chain combines TRBV30 with TRBJ1-6; possibly TRBD1 for D (5 bases). This CDR3 has 16 residues. CDR1 is GTSNPN, CDR2 SVGIG, per germline (reference sequence). With 0 bases removed from V and 7 bases from J, the gap between germline ends came to 16 bases. The CDR3, as DNA: TGTGCCTGGAGTGTACAACGGGGGATCGGGAATTCACCCCTCCACTTT. This sequence encodes CAWSVQRGIGNSPLHF. Using reference TRBV30 and TRBJ1-6 for the parts outside the CDR3, the full variable domain is SQTIHQWPATLVQPVGSPLSLECTVEGTSNPNLYWYRQAAGRGLQLLFYSVGIGQISSEVPQNLSASRPQDRQFILSSKKLLLSDSGFYLCAWSVQRGIGNSPLHFGNGTRLTVT.

The V call is TRBV5-6, the J call TRBJ2-1; TRBD2 aligns across 8 bases. The length of the CDR3 is 16 residues. J was trimmed by 3 bases and V by 2 bases; bases with no gene match: 7. Germline-derived CDR1 and CDR2 are SGHDT and YYEEEE. CDR3 DNA sequence: TGTGCCAGCAGCTTTCGTAGCGGGGTTTACTACAATGAGCAGTTCTTC. Amino acids: CASSFRSGVYYNEQFF.

The chain joins TRBV6-1 to TRBJ1-2; 9 bases agree with TRBD1. Germline trimming cut 2 bases from V and 4 bases from J; bases unmatched to any gene: 5. There are 15 residues in the CDR3. CDR1 MNHNS and CDR2 SASEGT come from the germline V gene. As DNA, the CDR3 is TGTGCCAGCAGTGAAACAGGGGGCGCAGGCTATGGCTACACCTTC. It encodes CASSETGGAGYGYTF.

V gene TRBV29-1 combines with J gene TRBJ1-2; a weak D match, TRBD1 (6 bases). Trimming took off 6 bases at V and 2 bases at J, with 13 bases between the two ends. Germline V lookup: CDR1 SQVTM, CDR2 ANQGSEA. The CDR3 covers 13 residues. CDR3 protein: CSVGSGQNYGYTF. The DNA for the CDR3 is TGCAGCGTCGGAAGCGGACAGAACTATGGCTACACCTTC.

The rearrangement joins TRBV14 to TRBJ1-4; D unresolved. Germline-derived CDR1 and CDR2 are SGHDN and FVKESK. The V end lost 4 bases, the J end lost 0 bases, and 12 bases lay between the germline ends. This CDR3 is built from 16 residues. The CDR3 coding sequence is TGTGCCAGCAGCCGAAGAACAGTTGCAACTAATGAAAAACTGTTTTTT. Translated, it gives CASSRRTVATNEKLFF.

This clone is labeled as medium-sized. The CDR3 region is CASSQEVQAEQFF. CDR3 nucleotide sequence: TGTGCCAGCAGCCAAGAAGTCCAGGCTGAGCAGTTCTTC. The chain uses TRBV4-2 and TRBJ2-1, with D uncertain. The germline CDR1 and CDR2 sequences are LGHNA and YNFKEQ. The V end was cut by 0 bases, the J end by 9 bases, with 9 bases between. The CDR3 runs to 13 residues.

The chain has TRBV3-1 (or the pseudogene TRBV3-2) and TRBJ1-4; 8 bases are a match to TRBD1. The CDR3 spans 17 residues. Germline V gene lookup returns CDR1 LGHDT and CDR2 YNNKEL (reference sequence). V lost 0 bases, J lost 5 bases, and 8 bases stayed unmatched. The CDR3, as DNA: TGTGCCAGCAGCCAAGACCAGACAGGGGTATTAAATGAAAAACTGTTTTTT. Translating it yields CASSQDQTGVLNEKLFF.

The gene calls are TRBV11-3 and TRBJ2-1, with TRBD2 identical over 11 bases. This CDR3 is 15 amino acids long. Losses at the gene ends were 3 bases for V and 9 bases for J; bases not matched to a gene: 7. The V gene's germline CDR1 is SGHNT and CDR2 YENEEA. The CDR3 loop reads CASSFRSGGAGEQFF. For the CDR3, the DNA is TGTGCCAGCAGCTTTCGTAGCGGGGGGGCCGGTGAGCAGTTCTTC.